What follows are 2 T cell receptor beta chains derived from one specimen sequenced in a study of blood T cell repertoires in COVID-19 (dated by TCRdb to 2020 to 2021). Library method: the immunoSEQ multiplex PCR assay. TCRdb took this table from immuneACCESS and kept in-frame rearrangements with V and J called. Such tables lack part of the clones; where checked against another copy, unresolved V genes explain under half of the gap, and the rest is unexplained. In this sample the table shows 120,000 to 150,000 clones, approximately 80% of which occur a single time. The ten largest clonotypes hold about 38% of the sample. The material sequenced was peripheral blood. These receptor sequences come from a human donor in a cohort sampled during active COVID-19.

This clone was recorded a few times. The gene calls are TRBV3-1 (or the pseudogene TRBV3-2) and TRBJ1-2, with TRBD1 matching 10 bases. Germline V gene sequence: CDR1 LGHDT, CDR2 YNNKEL (reference sequence). The J segment lost 7 bases and the V segment lost 4 bases, leaving 12 bases of the junction unmatched. The CDR3 is 16 residues long. Here the CDR3 reads CASSPTIRTGGIGYTF. In DNA form, the CDR3 reads TGTGCCAGCAGCCCGACGATCCGGACAGGGGGAATTGGCTACACCTTC.

The V call is TRBV6-2 or TRBV6-3, the J call TRBJ2-2, with TRBD1 identical over 9 bases. The CDR3 is made up of 15 amino acids. Trimming cost V 5 bases and J 5 bases; bases outside gene matches: 6. Germline values: CDR1 MNHEY, CDR2 SVGEGT. The CDR3: CASSAGQGRTGELFF. Here the CDR3 DNA reads TGTGCCAGCAGTGCCGGACAGGGGAGGACCGGGGAGCTGTTTTTT.